Presented here are 28 T cell receptor beta chains from one specimen sequenced in a study of T cell repertoires in ileal Crohn's disease (dated by TCRdb to the late 2010s). The time point tag for this specimen amounts to: neoterminal ileum biopsy at postoperative endoscopy, about 6 months after surgery. Library construction relied on the immunoSEQ multiplex PCR assay. Drawn from immuneACCESS, this table holds only the in-frame rearrangements with V and J called that TCRdb kept. Clones are partly lost; checked studies trace under half to an unresolved V gene and leave the rest unexplained. The sample profile shows some 13,000 clones; roughly 80% of them were found once. More than 15% of the sample belongs to the ten largest clones. The sample taken for sequencing was ileal tissue. The receptors were sampled from an adult with Crohn's disease.

This rearrangement joins TRBV11-3 to TRBJ2-1; a weak D match, TRBD2 (5 bases). The CDR3 spans 15 residues. Germline CDR1 is SGHNT and CDR2 is YENEEA. Trimming removed 5 bases from V and 4 bases from J, with 15 bases in between. CDR3 amino acids: CASSPGRERYNEQFF. The CDR3 bases are TGTGCCAGCAGCCCTGGACGGGAACGATACAATGAGCAGTTCTTC. Using reference TRBV11-3 and TRBJ2-1 for the parts outside the CDR3, the full variable domain is EAGVVQSPRYKIIEKKQPVAFWCNPISGHNTLYWYLQNLGQGPELLIRYENEEAVDDSQLPKDRFSAERLKGVDSTLKIQPAELGDSAVYLCASSPGRERYNEQFFGPGTRLTVL.

This chain links TRBV9 with TRBJ1-1, with D uncertain. V lost 3 bases to trimming and J lost 7 bases, with 16 bases between them. This CDR3 has 14 residues. Germline V lookup: CDR1 SGDLS, CDR2 YYNGEE. This CDR3 reads CASSALRSRIEAFF. The CDR3 bases are TGTGCCAGCAGCGCGCTCCGCAGCAGGATTGAAGCTTTCTTT. The whole variable domain, filled in from reference TRBV9 and TRBJ1-1, reads DSGVTQTPKHLITATGQRVTLRCSPRSGDLSVYWYQQSLDQGLQFLIQYYNGEERAKGNILERFSAQQFPDLHSELNLSSLELGDSALYFCASSALRSRIEAFFGQGTRLTVV.

J is TRBJ1-5 and V is TRBV19; D unresolved. The germline V and J ends were trimmed by 4 bases and 4 bases, with 14 bases remaining between them. Germline loops: CDR1 LNHDA, CDR2 SQIVND (reference sequence). This CDR3 region has 15 residues. CDR3 in DNA: TGTGCCAGTAGTAACCGGGAAAAACGAAATCAGCCCCAGCATTTT. Residues: CASSNREKRNQPQHF.

V and J are TRBV11-3 and TRBJ1-1; maybe TRBD1 (5 bases). This CDR3 has 14 amino acids. Trimming took 11 bases from V and 1 from J, leaving 17 bases between them. Germline loops: CDR1 SGHNT, CDR2 YENEEA. Here the CDR3 reads CAGHEITGNTEAFF. CDR3 DNA: TGTGCCGGACATGAGATCACAGGGAACACTGAAGCTTTCTTT.

The CDR3 reads CASSFGQDTGELFF. The CDR3 DNA follows: TGTGCCAGCAGTTTCGGACAGGACACCGGGGAGCTGTTTTTT. The rearrangement joins TRBV6-5 to TRBJ2-2; 7 bases line up with TRBD1. This CDR3 is built from 14 residues. Germline V gene lookup returns CDR1 MNHEY and CDR2 SVGAGI. Trimming at V came to 4 bases and at J to 3 bases, leaving 2 bases not matched to a gene.

The rearrangement uses TRBV30 and TRBJ2-7; D gene ambiguous. Looked up from germline, CDR1 is GTSNPN and CDR2 is SVGIG (reference sequence). This CDR3 contains 12 residues. Trimming shortened V by 3 bases and J by 2 bases, and 8 bases separated the two germline ends. The CDR3 loop is CAWRAGTYEQYF. As DNA, the CDR3 is TGTGCCTGGAGAGCAGGTACCTACGAGCAGTACTTC.

This clone came up a few times. This chain joins TRBV4-2 and TRBJ2-1; no clear D gene. The V end lost 2 bases, the J end lost 9 bases, and 11 bases lay between the germline ends. Germline V gives CDR1 LGHNA, CDR2 YNFKEQ. The length of the CDR3 is 13 residues. The CDR3 spells CASSQNIGGEQFF. The CDR3 nucleotides are TGTGCCAGCAGCCAAAATATCGGCGGTGAGCAGTTCTTC.

The chain is built from TRBV27 and TRBJ2-4, with D perhaps matching TRBD1 (6 bases). Trimming removed 4 bases from V and 4 bases from J, with 17 bases in between. Germline-derived CDR1 and CDR2 are MNHEY and SMNVEV (reference sequence). The CDR3 contains 16 residues. The CDR3 sequence is CASSSHGQGGKNIQYF. The DNA for the CDR3 is TGTGCCAGCAGTTCCCACGGACAAGGGGGAAAAAACATTCAGTACTTC.

The chain combines TRBV7-8 with TRBJ1-4; D gene ambiguous. Germline lookup yields CDR1 SGHVS and CDR2 FQNEAQ. The germline V and J ends were trimmed by 4 bases and 15 bases, with 15 bases remaining between them. The CDR3 runs 12 residues. CDR3 loop: CASSSNTYGVFF. As DNA, the CDR3 is TGTGCCAGCAGCTCAAATACGTACGGGGTGTTTTTT.

V usage is TRBV6-5 and J usage is TRBJ1-3, with a tentative D call TRBD1 (5 bases). Trimming cost V 5 bases and J 3 bases, with 8 bases left between them. CDR3 size: 13 residues. The germline V gene encodes CDR1 MNHEY and CDR2 SVGAGI. The CDR3 coding sequence is TGTGCCAGCAGTGCCGACAGTGGAAACACCATATATTTT. Its protein product is CASSADSGNTIYF.

The chain joins TRBV21-1 to TRBJ1-5; the D call TRBD1 from the table was never checked on the DNA. TRBV21-1 is described as a pseudogene. The CDR3 extends over 16 amino acids. CDR3 residues: CASSKETDRPNQPQHF. The CDR3 nucleotides are TGTGCCAGCAGCAAAGAAACGGACAGGCCCAATCAGCCCCAGCATTTT.

The V call is TRBV5-1, the J call TRBJ2-3, with 7 positions matching TRBD2. V gave up 0 bases and J gave up 1 base; unmatched junction bases: 5. Germline CDR1 SGHRS, CDR2 YFSETQ. CDR3 length equals 16 residues. CDR3 sequence: CASSLDSGGRTDTQYF. CDR3 bases: TGCGCCAGCAGCTTGGACTCGGGAGGACGCACAGATACGCAGTATTTT.

This rearrangement joins TRBV27 to TRBJ1-4; a possible D gene is TRBD1 (5 bases). The length of the CDR3 is 15 residues. Trimming removed 4 bases from V and 1 base from J, with 10 bases in between. Germline V gene data show CDR1 as MNHEY and CDR2 as SMNVEV (reference sequence). Here the CDR3 reads CASSSDRRTNEKLFF. The CDR3 bases are TGTGCCAGCAGTTCCGACAGACGAACTAATGAAAAACTGTTTTTT. The variable domain in full, with the rest retrieved from reference TRBV27 and TRBJ1-4, is EAQVTQNPRYLITVTGKKLTVTCSQNMNHEYMSWYRQDPGLGLRQIYYSMNVEVTDKGDVPEGYKVSRKEKRNFPLILESPSPNQTSLYFCASSSDRRTNEKLFFGSGTQLSVL.

The V call is TRBV4-3, the J call TRBJ2-7; weak D call: TRBD2 (5 bases). V was shortened by 0 bases and J by 0 bases, with 9 bases between the two germline ends. Germline V gene lookup returns CDR1 LGHNA and CDR2 YSLEER. The CDR3 contains 15 residues. CDR3 amino acids: CASSQENRGSYEQYF. The CDR3 DNA reads TGCGCCAGCAGCCAAGAGAACCGGGGCTCCTACGAGCAGTACTTC.

Of note for this clone: Relative to the germline gene, one junction end is altered; a read error may explain this. The chain recombines TRBV5-4 with TRBJ2-7; D gene ambiguous. This CDR3 region has 10 residues. CDR1 SGHNT and CDR2 YYREEE come from the germline V gene (reference sequence). The CDR3 region has the DNA TGTGCCAGCAGCTTGGATCAGGTAAGCTTC. Translating it yields CASSLDQVSF.

The gene calls are TRBV28 and TRBJ1-2; D is unresolved. There are 12 residues in the CDR3. V lost 6 bases, J lost 6 bases, and 11 bases lay in between. Germline V gene sequence: CDR1 MDHEN, CDR2 SYDVKM. The DNA of the CDR3 is TGTGCCAGCAGCCGGAGCCGGGATGGCTACACCTTC. Translation gives CASSRSRDGYTF.

This clone was observed a few times. The V call is TRBV7-9, the J call TRBJ1-5, with D possibly being TRBD1 (6 bases). The V gene's germline CDR1 is SEHNR and CDR2 FQNEAQ (reference sequence). The CDR3 consists of 13 residues. Between the trimmed V and J ends, which lost 1 base and 6 bases, there was a span of 7 bases. In nucleotides, the CDR3 is TGTGCCAGCAGCTTAGAAGGGGGTCAGCCCCAGCATTTT. Its protein product is CASSLEGGQPQHF.

The chain is built from TRBV10-3 and TRBJ1-6; TRBD1 aligns across 9 bases. This CDR3 region has 14 residues. The germline V gene has CDR1 ENHRY and CDR2 SYGVKD. Losses at the gene ends were 6 bases for V and 7 bases for J; bases not matched to a gene: 4. The CDR3 DNA sequence: TGTGCCATCAGACAGGGGGCTTTGAATTCACCCCTCCACTTT. It encodes CAIRQGALNSPLHF.

The chain has TRBV14 and TRBJ2-7; 11 bases fit TRBD1. The germline V gene encodes CDR1 SGHDN and CDR2 FVKESK. The CDR3 runs to 13 residues. J gave up 4 bases and V 4 bases, and 0 bases lay outside the gene matches. DNA of the CDR3: TGTGCCAGCAGCCGGGACAGGGGGTACGAGCAGTACTTC. The encoded protein is CASSRDRGYEQYF. Combining the CDR3 with reference TRBV14 and TRBJ2-7 gives the whole variable domain EAGVTQFPSHSVIEKGQTVTLRCDPISGHDNLYWYRRVMGKEIKFLLHFVKESKQDESGMPNNRFLAERTGGTYSTLKVQPAELEDSGVYFCASSRDRGYEQYFGPGTRLTVT.

This rearrangement joins TRBV7-2 to TRBJ2-2, with D tentatively TRBD2 (5 bases). The CDR3 is 15 amino acids. V lost 1 base, J lost 0 bases, and 6 bases lay in between. Germline values: CDR1 SGHTA, CDR2 FQGNSA. The CDR3 sequence: CASSLDGANTGELFF. CDR3 in DNA: TGTGCCAGCAGCTTAGACGGGGCGAACACCGGGGAGCTGTTTTTT. Full variable domain (missing parts from reference TRBV7-2 and TRBJ2-2): GAGVSQSPSNKVTEKGKDVELRCDPISGHTALYWYRQSLGQGLEFLIYFQGNSAPDKSGLPSDRFSAERTGGSVSTLTIQRTQQEDSAVYLCASSLDGANTGELFFGEGSRLTVL.

This chain uses TRBV5-1 with TRBJ1-1; 7 bases are shared with TRBD1. CDR1 is SGHRS and CDR2 is YFSETQ in the germline V gene. The V and J ends lost 3 bases and 4 bases, in that order; junction bases with no gene match: 9. This CDR3 is 15 amino acids long. The CDR3 sequence: CASSSAGGWSTEAFF. The CDR3 bases are TGCGCCAGCAGCTCGGCAGGGGGATGGAGCACTGAAGCTTTCTTT.

This clone was recorded a few times. This chain connects TRBV5-1 to TRBJ2-1, with TRBD2 matching 7 bases. Unmatched junction bases numbered 8, after V lost 1 base and J lost 1 base. The CDR3 covers 17 residues. CDR1 and CDR2 from the germline V gene are SGHRS and YFSETQ. CDR3: CASSLSGARGSYNEQFF. CDR3 nucleotide sequence: TGCGCCAGCAGCTTGTCCGGGGCGCGGGGGTCCTACAATGAGCAGTTCTTC.

In the case of this clone: This specimen includes other DNA sequences encoding the same CDR3. The chain is built from TRBV18 and TRBJ1-2; D ambiguous. The CDR3 spans 14 residues. With 0 bases removed from V and 4 bases from J, the gap between germline ends came to 9 bases. Germline V gene data show CDR1 as KGHSH and CDR2 as LQKENI. The CDR3 DNA reads TGTGCCAGCTCACCACCGACGGAGTCCTATGGCTACACCTTC. This codes for CASSPPTESYGYTF.

The chain is built from TRBV27 and TRBJ2-2; TRBD2 matches at 12 bases. Germline-derived CDR1 and CDR2 are MNHEY and SMNVEV (reference sequence). The CDR3 is 14 amino acids. Trimming cost V 4 bases and J 7 bases; bases outside gene matches: 1. The CDR3 protein is CASSWGLAGGELFF. In DNA form, the CDR3 reads TGTGCCAGCAGTTGGGGACTAGCGGGCGGGGAGCTGTTTTTT.

This chain links TRBV19 with TRBJ2-3; maybe TRBD1 (5 bases). V lost 5 bases, J lost 1 base, and 10 bases lay in between. There are 14 residues in the CDR3. CDR1 and CDR2 from the germline V gene are LNHDA and SQIVND (reference sequence). The CDR3 DNA follows: TGTGCCAGTAGTTCAGACAGCCGCACAGATACGCAGTATTTT. It yields the protein CASSSDSRTDTQYF.

The chain is built from TRBV7-8 and TRBJ1-5, with D hard to call. The CDR3 spans 15 residues. Germline values: CDR1 SGHVS, CDR2 FQNEAQ. V dropped 5 bases and J dropped 5 bases, with 16 bases sitting between them. The CDR3 bases are TGTGCCAGCAGCCCAGAGGCTGGGTTGTATCAGCCCCAGCATTTT. This sequence encodes CASSPEAGLYQPQHF.

The genes are TRBV28 and TRBJ1-2, with 7 nucleotides matching TRBD1. The CDR3 runs 14 residues. Unmatched junction bases numbered 7, after V lost 6 bases and J lost 3 bases. Per the germline V gene, CDR1 is MDHEN and CDR2 is SYDVKM. The CDR3 reads CASRVRGPYYGYTF. DNA of the CDR3: TGTGCCAGCAGGGTTAGGGGGCCGTACTATGGCTACACCTTC.

V and J are TRBV13 and TRBJ1-2; D gene unclear. The V gene lost 0 bases and the J gene lost 4 bases, with 3 bases spanning the gap. Per germline, CDR1 PRHDT and CDR2 FYEKMQ (reference sequence). CDR3 length: 12 amino acids. The CDR3 is CASSLGAYGYTF. The CDR3 nucleotides read TGTGCCAGCAGCTTAGGGGCCTATGGCTACACCTTC.